Listed below are T cell receptor beta chains from one sample, sequenced in a study of molecular identifiers for immune sequencing clone quantification. MiXCR, applied by TCRdb to the PCR reads, yields one record per CDR3 protein. The data contain under 650,000 distinct CDR3 sequences, about 20% of them singletons. Sequencing was done on a sample of naive CD8+ T cells from blood, with Jurkat cell RNA spiked in. The receptors stem from a human donor in good health. Some libraries in this study had Jurkat cell RNA spiked in. The CDR3 runs from the conserved cysteine through the conserved F or W. A D gene is named only where the DNA matches it firmly. Clone size appears in some rows only: once, few, many, or a class for an expanded clone.

j_gene | v_gene | d_gene | abundance | CDR3aa | CDR3nt
TRBJ2-5 | TRBV29-1 | . | many | CSVEVSGEEETQYF | TGCAGCGTTGAAGTCAGCGGAGAGGAGGAGACCCAGTACTTC
TRBJ2-7 | TRBV7-9 | . | . | CASSGKSDYEQYF | TGTGCCAGCTCAGGAAAATCAGACTACGAGCAGTACTTC
TRBJ2-7 | TRBV30 | TRBD2 | many | CAWRGLGSYEQYF | TGTGCCTGGAGGGGACTAGGCTCCTACGAGCAGTACTTC
TRBJ2-2 | TRBV5-6 | . | few | CASSLIRSANTGELFF | TGTGCCAGCAGCTTGATTCGATCCGCGAACACCGGGGAGCTGTTTTTT
TRBJ2-7 | TRBV11-2 | . | few | CASSLGASASYEQYF | TGTGCCAGCAGCTTAGGTGCTAGCGCAAGCTACGAGCAGTACTTC
TRBJ2-3 | TRBV7-8 | TRBD2 | . | CASSDRLAGPDTQYF | TGTGCCAGCAGCGATAGACTAGCGGGGCCAGATACGCAGTATTTT
TRBJ1-1 | TRBV20-1 | TRBD1 | few | CSAEQGYTEAFF | TGCAGTGCAGAACAGGGGTACACTGAAGCTTTCTTT
TRBJ2-2 | TRBV18 | TRBD1 | many | CASSGTGNTGELFF | TGTGCCAGCTCCGGGACAGGGAACACCGGGGAGCTGTTTTTT
TRBJ2-7 | TRBV27 | TRBD2 | few | CASSLISSGGGTYEQYF | TGTGCCAGCAGTTTAATCTCTAGCGGGGGAGGGACCTACGAGCAGTACTTC
TRBJ2-2 | TRBV6-2/TRBV6-3 | . | many | CASRRADTGELFF | TGTGCCAGCAGACGGGCGGACACCGGGGAGCTGTTTTTT
TRBJ2-1 | TRBV19 | . | few | CASSSDSSSYNEQFF | TGTGCCAGTAGTTCCGACAGCAGCTCCTACAATGAGCAGTTCTTC
TRBJ1-1 | TRBV4-1 | TRBD1 | few | CASSQRTGGTDTEAFF | TGCGCCAGCAGCCAACGGACAGGGGGCACGGACACTGAAGCTTTCTTT
TRBJ1-5 | TRBV19 | . | few | CASSEVKGYQPQHF | TGTGCCAGTAGTGAGGTGAAGGGGTACCAGCCCCAGCATTTT
TRBJ2-6 | TRBV11-2 | TRBD2 | many | CASTPLLAGSGANVLTF | TGTGCCAGCACCCCTCTATTAGCGGGGTCTGGGGCCAACGTCCTGACTTTC
TRBJ1-4 | TRBV30 | TRBD1 | few | CAWRGRGLANEKLFF | TGTGCCTGGAGGGGCAGGGGGCTGGCTAATGAAAAACTGTTTTTT
TRBJ1-3 | TRBV4-3 | TRBD1 | many | CASSHGTGSGNTIYF | TGCGCCAGCAGCCACGGGACAGGCTCTGGAAACACCATATATTTT
TRBJ2-7 | TRBV27 | . | few | CASSPLDRTYEQYF | TGTGCCAGCAGCCCACTAGACAGGACTTACGAGCAGTACTTC
TRBJ2-3 | TRBV13 | . | many | CASSLRTPGVTDTQYF | TGTGCCAGCAGCCTACGGACTCCGGGGGTCACAGATACGCAGTATTTT
TRBJ2-1 | TRBV19 | . | few | CASSTSGFSGYNEQFF | TGTGCCAGTAGCACTTCGGGTTTTAGCGGATACAATGAGCAGTTCTTC
TRBJ2-7 | TRBV20-1 | . | many | CSARKRSSYEQYF | TGCAGTGCTAGGAAAAGGAGCTCCTACGAGCAGTACTTC
TRBJ2-7 | TRBV27 | . | few | CASSLRGRQLYEQYF | TGTGCCAGCAGTTTACGAGGGCGCCAACTCTACGAGCAGTACTTC
TRBJ1-1 | TRBV12-3/TRBV12-4 | . | many | CASSLGVGTEAFF | TGTGCCAGCAGCTTAGGAGTGGGCACTGAAGCTTTCTTT
TRBJ1-4 | TRBV20-1 | . | many | CSARRHATNEKLFF | TGCAGTGCTAGACGGCATGCAACTAATGAAAAACTGTTTTTT
TRBJ2-2 | TRBV7-9 | TRBD1 | . | CAGPRGRGTGELSF | TGTGCCGGTCCGAGGGGGCGAGGCACCGGGGAGCTGTCTTTT
TRBJ2-5 | TRBV7-2 | TRBD2 | many | CASSLGLTSGGKKTQYF | TGTGCCAGCAGCTTGGGTTTGACTAGCGGGGGGAAAAAGACCCAGTACTTC
TRBJ1-5 | TRBV27 | TRBD1 | few | CASSLSGGGNNQPQHF | TGTGCCAGCAGTTTATCAGGGGGCGGCAACAATCAGCCCCAGCATTTT
TRBJ2-5 | TRBV27 | . | few | CASSGLQETQHF | TGTGCCAGCAGTGGACTTCAAGAGACCCAGCACTTC
TRBJ2-1 | TRBV4-1 | . | . | CASSQWGANNEQFF | TGCGCCAGCAGCCAATGGGGAGCTAACAATGAGCAGTTCTTC
TRBJ2-5 | TRBV6-1 | TRBD2 | many | CASSEALLTSEKETQYF | TGTGCCAGCAGTGAAGCGCTCTTAACTAGCGAAAAAGAGACCCAGTACTTC
TRBJ2-1 | TRBV12-3/TRBV12-4 | . | few | CASRDPIGGNEQFF | TGTGCCAGCCGAGACCCAATAGGGGGCAATGAGCAGTTCTTC
TRBJ2-7 | TRBV20-1 | TRBD1 | many | CSAADRGLSYEQYF | TGCAGTGCTGCCGACAGGGGTCTATCTTACGAGCAGTACTTC
TRBJ1-4 | TRBV5-5 | . | few | CASSPDLTWANEKLFF | TGTGCCAGCAGCCCAGATCTAACATGGGCGAATGAAAAACTGTTTTTT
TRBJ2-5 | TRBV2 | . | many | CASSELGAETQYF | TGTGCCAGCAGCGAATTGGGGGCAGAGACCCAGTACTTC
TRBJ2-1 | TRBV13 | . | . | CASSLGTEQLF | TGTGCCAGCAGCCTGGGTACTGAGCAGCTCTTC
TRBJ2-3 | TRBV6-2/TRBV6-3 | . | many | CASSPDWDGADTQYF | TGTGCCAGCAGCCCGGACTGGGACGGGGCAGATACGCAGTATTTT
TRBJ1-4 | TRBV11-3 | . | . | CASSLDLGATNEKLFF | TGTGCCAGCAGCTTAGATCTGGGAGCGACTAATGAAAAACTGTTTTTT
TRBJ2-3 | TRBV7-9 | TRBD2 | . | CASSSWISGGHTDTQYF | TGTGCCAGCAGCTCATGGATTAGCGGGGGGCACACAGATACGCAGTATTTT
TRBJ2-5 | TRBV11-2 | . | . | CASSLGRWGQETQYF | TGTGCCAGCAGCTTAGGGCGGTGGGGCCAAGAGACCCAGTACTTC